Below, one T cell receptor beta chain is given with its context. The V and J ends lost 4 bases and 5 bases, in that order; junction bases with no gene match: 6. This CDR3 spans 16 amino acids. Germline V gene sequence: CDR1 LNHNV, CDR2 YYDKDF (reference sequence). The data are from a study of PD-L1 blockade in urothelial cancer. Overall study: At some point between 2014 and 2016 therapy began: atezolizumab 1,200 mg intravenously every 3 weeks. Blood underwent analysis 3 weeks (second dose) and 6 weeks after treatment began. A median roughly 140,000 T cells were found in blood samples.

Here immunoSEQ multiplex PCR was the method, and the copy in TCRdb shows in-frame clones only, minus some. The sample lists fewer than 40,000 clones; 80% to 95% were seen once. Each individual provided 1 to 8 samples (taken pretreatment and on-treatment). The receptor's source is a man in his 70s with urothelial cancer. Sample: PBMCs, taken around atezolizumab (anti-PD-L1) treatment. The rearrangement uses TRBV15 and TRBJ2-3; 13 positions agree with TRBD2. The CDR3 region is CATSITSGRELDTQYF. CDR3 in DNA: TGTGCCACCAGCATAACTAGCGGGAGGGAGTTAGATACGCAGTATTTT.